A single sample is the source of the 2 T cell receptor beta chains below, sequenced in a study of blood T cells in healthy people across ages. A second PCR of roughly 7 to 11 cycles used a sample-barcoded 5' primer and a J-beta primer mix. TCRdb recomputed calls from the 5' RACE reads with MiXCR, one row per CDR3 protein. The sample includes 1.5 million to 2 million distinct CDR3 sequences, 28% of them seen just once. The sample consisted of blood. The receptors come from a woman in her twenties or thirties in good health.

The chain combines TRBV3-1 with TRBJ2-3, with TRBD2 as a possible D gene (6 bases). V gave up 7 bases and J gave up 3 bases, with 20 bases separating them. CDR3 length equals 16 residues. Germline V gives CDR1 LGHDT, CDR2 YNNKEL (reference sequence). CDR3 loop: CASNLRGGSSTDTQYF. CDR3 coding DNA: TGTGCCAGCAACCTCCGCGGAGGGAGTAGTACAGATACGCAGTATTTT.

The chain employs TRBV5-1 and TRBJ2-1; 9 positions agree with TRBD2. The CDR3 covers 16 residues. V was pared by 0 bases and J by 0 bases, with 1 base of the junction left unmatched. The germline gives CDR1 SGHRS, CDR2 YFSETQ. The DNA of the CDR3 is TGCGCCAGCAGCTTGGGTAGCGGGGGCTCCTACAATGAGCAGTTCTTC. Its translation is CASSLGSGGSYNEQFF.